This paragraph covers one TCR beta chain sequence. The record originates from a study of T cell responses to AZD1222 COVID-19 vaccine. V gave up 0 bases and J gave up 0 bases, with 9 bases separating them. The CDR3 is 15 residues long. CDR1 is SGHRS and CDR2 is YFSETQ in the germline V gene. Profiling relied on immunoSEQ multiplex PCR, and the TCRdb table lists in-frame clones only, not all of them. The repertoire includes more than 75,000 clones, about 80% of them detected once, and approximately 1.4% sits in the top ten. This chain uses TRBV5-1 with TRBJ1-2, with D unresolved. Here the sequenced sample was peripheral blood, taken 28 days after the second AZD1222 dose. This clonotype originated in an adult who received the AZD1222 COVID-19 vaccine. CDR3 amino acids: CASSLDEATNYGYTF. CDR3 DNA sequence: TGCGCCAGCAGCTTGGACGAGGCCACTAACTATGGCTACACCTTC.